This passage covers 10 T cell receptor beta chains from one sample sequenced in a study of CD8 T cells in ankylosing spondylitis (dated by TCRdb to the late 2010s). Receptor libraries were prepared by 5' RACE. This sample was sequenced with an Illumina HiSeq 2500. TCRdb reprocessed the public reads (quality trimming at Q25 with fastp, clone calling with MiXCR) and kept in-frame beta chains. Records with the same CDR3 protein are collapsed into one entry carrying the most frequent genes and DNA. The sample table lists about 240,000 distinct CDR3 sequences, 9.5% to 12% of them with a count of one. Clones ranked in the top ten supply 6% to 8% of the sample. Sequencing was performed on blood, either unsorted or a sorted T cell fraction (not recorded which). The receptors derive from a male donor with ankylosing spondylitis or in good health (not recorded which).

Ten or more counts support this clonotype. The chain has TRBV9 and TRBJ2-7; D unclear. Germline CDR1 and CDR2: SGDLS and YYNGEE. This CDR3 is built from 16 residues. V lost 0 bases and J lost 3, with 16 bases in between. The chain's CDR3 is CASSVGRGRSLYEQYF. CDR3 sequence (DNA): TGTGCCAGCAGCGTAGGCCGAGGTAGGAGCCTCTACGAGCAGTACTTC. The variable domain in full, with the rest retrieved from reference TRBV9 and TRBJ2-7, is DSGVTQTPKHLITATGQRVTLRCSPRSGDLSVYWYQQSLDQGLQFLIQYYNGEERAKGNILERFSAQQFPDLHSELNLSSLELGDSALYFCASSVGRGRSLYEQYFGPGTRLTVT.

In this sample, this clonotype turned up many times. V usage is TRBV6-1 and J usage is TRBJ1-4, with a tentative D call TRBD1 (6 bases). Per germline, CDR1 MNHNS and CDR2 SASEGT. CDR3 length: 16 amino acids. V dropped 2 bases and J dropped 8 bases, with 18 bases sitting between them. In DNA form, the CDR3 reads TGTGCCAGCAGTGAACCCCACACGGGGGCTGGGGAAAAACTGTTTTTT. It yields the protein CASSEPHTGAGEKLFF.

In nucleotides, the CDR3 is TGCAGTGCCTTCCCGGGATTCACTGAAGCTTTCTTT. Its translation is CSAFPGFTEAFF. The V gene is TRBV20-1, the J gene TRBJ1-1; D remains ambiguous. CDR3 length: 12 residues. The V gene's germline CDR1 is DFQATT and CDR2 SNEGSKA (reference sequence). Trimming took 6 bases from V and 4 from J, leaving 12 bases between them.

The CDR3 sequence: CASSYTTEGVEKLFF. DNA for the CDR3: TGTGCCAGCAGTTACACGACAGAAGGGGTGGAAAAACTGTTTTTT. This chain connects TRBV6-5 to TRBJ1-4; D possibly corresponds to TRBD1 (5 bases). Per germline, CDR1 MNHEY and CDR2 SVGAGI. V lost 2 bases and J 8 bases, leaving 15 bases between the germline ends. This CDR3 contains 15 residues.

V and J are TRBV6-2 or TRBV6-3 and TRBJ1-5, with 8 bases that match TRBD1. This CDR3 region has 14 residues. V shed 10 bases, J shed 6 bases, and the junction held 11 bases outside the gene matches. The germline CDR1 and CDR2 sequences are MNHEY and SVGEGT. The DNA for the CDR3 is TGTGCCATCTCGACAGGGGATGGGCGTCAGCCCCAGCATTTT. Encoded protein: CAISTGDGRQPQHF.

This clonotype was recorded at least ten times. The gene calls are TRBV4-1 and TRBJ1-6; 10 nucleotides match TRBD1. V shed 0 bases, J shed 10 bases, and the junction held 6 bases outside the gene matches. Germline CDR1 and CDR2: MGHRA and YSYEKL. The CDR3 consists of 16 residues. CDR3 nucleotide sequence: TGCGCCAGCAGCCAAGATCCGGGACAGGGGTTCTCACCCCTCCACTTT. Translating gives CASSQDPGQGFSPLHF.

This clonotype was found a few times. The chain employs TRBV29-1 and TRBJ1-5, with 11 bases lining up with TRBD1. V was pared by 4 bases and J by 5 bases, with 4 bases of the junction left unmatched. Germline assignment: CDR1 SQVTM and CDR2 ANQGSEA. CDR3 length: 14 residues. The CDR3 protein is CSVAPGQGDQPQHF. CDR3 bases: TGCAGCGTTGCTCCGGGACAGGGGGATCAGCCCCAGCATTTT. Variable domain in full (rest from reference TRBV29-1 and TRBJ1-5): SAVISQKPSRDICQRGTSLTIQCQVDSQVTMMFWYRQQPGQSLTLIATANQGSEATYESGFVIDKFPISRPNLTFSTLTVSNMSPEDSSIYLCSVAPGQGDQPQHFGDGTRLSIL.

The V gene is TRBV12-3 or TRBV12-4, the J gene TRBJ1-1; no reliable D call. Between the trimmed V and J ends, which lost 5 bases and 10 bases, there was a span of 11 bases. The CDR3 length is 11 residues. CDR3 DNA: TGTGCCAGCAGTAGCTCTGGAGGAGCTTTCTTT. Amino acids: CASSSSGGAFF.

The chain couples TRBV7-2 to TRBJ1-1; 8 bases match TRBD1. V was pared by 5 bases and J by 0 bases, with 5 bases of the junction left unmatched. CDR1 and CDR2 (germline): SGHTA, FQGNSA. The CDR3 has 15 residues. In nucleotides, the CDR3 is TGTGCCAGCAGCCGGACAGGGCCTTTGAACACTGAAGCTTTCTTT. It translates to CASSRTGPLNTEAFF. Drawing the rest from reference TRBV7-2 and TRBJ1-1, the complete variable domain is GAGVSQSPSNKVTEKGKDVELRCDPISGHTALYWYRQSLGQGLEFLIYFQGNSAPDKSGLPSDRFSAERTGGSVSTLTIQRTQQEDSAVYLCASSRTGPLNTEAFFGQGTRLTVV.

This clonotype was recorded a few times. The rearrangement joins TRBV10-3 to TRBJ2-7; 8 bases match TRBD2. Germline trimming cut 4 bases from V and 2 bases from J; bases unmatched to any gene: 10. Germline assignment: CDR1 ENHRY and CDR2 SYGVKD. This CDR3 has 16 residues. This chain's CDR3 is CAISVITLAATYEQYF. The CDR3 coding sequence is TGTGCCATCAGTGTAATAACACTAGCGGCTACCTACGAGCAGTACTTC.